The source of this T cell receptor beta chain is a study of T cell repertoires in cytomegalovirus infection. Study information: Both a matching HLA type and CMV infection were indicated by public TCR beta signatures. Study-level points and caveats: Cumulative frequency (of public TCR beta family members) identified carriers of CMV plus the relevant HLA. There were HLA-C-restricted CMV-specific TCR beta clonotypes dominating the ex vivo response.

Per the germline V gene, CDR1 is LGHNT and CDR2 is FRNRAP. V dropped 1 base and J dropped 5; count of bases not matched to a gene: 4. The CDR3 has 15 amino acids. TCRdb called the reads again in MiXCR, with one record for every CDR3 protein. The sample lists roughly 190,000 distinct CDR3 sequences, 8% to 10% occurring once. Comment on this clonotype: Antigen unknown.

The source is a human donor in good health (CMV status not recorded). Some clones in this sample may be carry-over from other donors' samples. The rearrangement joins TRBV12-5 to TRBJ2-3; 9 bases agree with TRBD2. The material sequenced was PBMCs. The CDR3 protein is CASGLDLAGKDTQYF. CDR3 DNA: TGTGCTAGTGGTTTGGATCTAGCGGGGAAAGATACGCAGTATTTT.